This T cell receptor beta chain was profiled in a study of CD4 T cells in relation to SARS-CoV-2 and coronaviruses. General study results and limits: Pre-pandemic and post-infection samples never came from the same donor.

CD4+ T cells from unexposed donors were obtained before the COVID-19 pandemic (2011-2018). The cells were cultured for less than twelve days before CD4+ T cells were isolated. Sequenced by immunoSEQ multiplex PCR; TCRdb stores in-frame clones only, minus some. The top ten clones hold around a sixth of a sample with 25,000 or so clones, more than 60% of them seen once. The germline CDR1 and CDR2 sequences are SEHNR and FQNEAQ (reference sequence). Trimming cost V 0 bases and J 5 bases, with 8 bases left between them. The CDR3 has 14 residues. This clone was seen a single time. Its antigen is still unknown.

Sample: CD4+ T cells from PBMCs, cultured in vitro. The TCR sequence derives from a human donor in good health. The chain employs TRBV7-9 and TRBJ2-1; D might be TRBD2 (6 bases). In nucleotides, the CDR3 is TGTGCCAGCAGCTTAGCGGGGGGTAACAATGAGCAGTTCTTC. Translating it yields CASSLAGGNNEQFF.